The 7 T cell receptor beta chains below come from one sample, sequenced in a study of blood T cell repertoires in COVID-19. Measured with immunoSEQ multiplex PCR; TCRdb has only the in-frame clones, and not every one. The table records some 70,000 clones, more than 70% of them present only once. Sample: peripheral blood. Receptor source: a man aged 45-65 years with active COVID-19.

This chain's CDR3 is CASSQLGVPLHF. The CDR3 bases are TGTGCCAGCTCACAGCTCGGGGTACCCCTCCACTTT. The chain employs TRBV18 and TRBJ1-6; no clear D. Between the trimmed V and J ends, which lost 4 bases and 12 bases, there was a span of 10 bases. In germline, CDR1 is KGHSH, CDR2 LQKENI. The CDR3 runs to 12 residues.

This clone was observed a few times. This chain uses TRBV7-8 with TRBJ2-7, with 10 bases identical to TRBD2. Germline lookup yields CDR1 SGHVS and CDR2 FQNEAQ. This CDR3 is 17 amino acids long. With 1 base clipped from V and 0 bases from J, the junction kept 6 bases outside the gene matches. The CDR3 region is CASSLVGTSESSYEQYF. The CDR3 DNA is TGTGCCAGCAGCTTAGTGGGGACTAGCGAGAGCTCCTACGAGCAGTACTTC.

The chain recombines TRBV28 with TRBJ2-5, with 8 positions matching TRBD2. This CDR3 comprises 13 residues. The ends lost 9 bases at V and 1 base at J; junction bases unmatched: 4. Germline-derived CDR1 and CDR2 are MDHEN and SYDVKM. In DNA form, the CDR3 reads TGTGCCAGTAAACGGGGGGGCCAAGAGACCCAGTACTTC. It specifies CASKRGGQETQYF.

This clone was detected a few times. DNA of the CDR3: TGTGCCAGCAGCAGGGACAGGGGAACTAATGAAAAACTGTTTTTT. Protein product: CASSRDRGTNEKLFF. The chain links TRBV2 to TRBJ1-4; 10 bases line up with TRBD1. The CDR3 totals 15 residues. Germline V gene data show CDR1 as SNHLY and CDR2 as FYNNEI. V lost 6 bases to trimming and J lost 1 base; unmatched junction nucleotides: 2.

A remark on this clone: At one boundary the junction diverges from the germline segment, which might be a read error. CDR3 nucleotides: TGTGCTAGCAGCTTAGCTGGGAGTGGGGTAGAGACCCAGTACTTC. This encodes CASSLAGSGVETQYF. This chain links TRBV7-7 with TRBJ2-5; tentatively, D is TRBD2 (5 bases). CDR1 and CDR2 from the germline V gene are SSHAT and FNYEAQ (reference sequence). The CDR3 covers 15 residues.

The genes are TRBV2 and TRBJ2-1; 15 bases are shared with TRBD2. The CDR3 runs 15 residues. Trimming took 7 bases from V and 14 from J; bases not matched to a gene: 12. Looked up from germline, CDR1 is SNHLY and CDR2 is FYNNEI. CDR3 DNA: TGTGCCAGCAACCCCCTGGGACTAGCGGGAGGCATCGAGTTCTTC. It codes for CASNPLGLAGGIEFF.

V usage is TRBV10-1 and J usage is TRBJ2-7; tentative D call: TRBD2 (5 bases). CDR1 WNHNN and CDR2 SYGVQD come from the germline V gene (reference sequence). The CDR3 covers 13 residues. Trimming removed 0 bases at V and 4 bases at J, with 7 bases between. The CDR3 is CASSESRGYEQYF. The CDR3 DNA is TGCGCCAGCAGTGAGTCCAGAGGGTACGAGCAGTACTTC.